The 27 T cell receptor beta chains below were found in one sample sequenced in a study of T cells in localized non-small cell lung cancer. The table came from immunoSEQ multiplex PCR; TCRdb's copy has only in-frame clones and leaves some out. This sample has about 17,000 clones, with roughly 91% found just once. Material: peripheral blood, obtained before any cancer treatment. Receptor source: a male donor aged 60 or older with stage II squamous cell lung carcinoma.

This sequence joins TRBV6-5 and TRBJ1-1; D may be TRBD1 (5 bases). The CDR3 contains 15 residues. The V gene's germline CDR1 is MNHEY and CDR2 SVGAGI. Trimming stripped 0 bases from V and 1 base from J, with 9 bases between. The CDR3 loop is CASSYSGGANTEAFF. The CDR3 nucleotides are TGTGCCAGCAGTTACTCCGGGGGAGCGAACACTGAAGCTTTCTTT.

The chain has TRBV7-9 and TRBJ1-4; D is unclear. The V gene lost 3 bases and the J gene lost 8 bases, with 13 bases spanning the gap. The CDR3 loop spans 14 amino acids. CDR1 and CDR2 (germline): SEHNR, FQNEAQ (reference sequence). The CDR3 nucleotides read TGTGCCAGCAGCTTCGGAGGGTCGGGCGAAAAACTGTTTTTT. The encoded protein is CASSFGGSGEKLFF.

This clone was detected a few times. This rearrangement joins TRBV10-2 to TRBJ1-2, with TRBD1 matching over 11 bases. The CDR3 has 12 residues. The V segment lost 6 bases and the J segment 7 bases; nucleotides outside the gene matches: 1. Germline CDR1 reads WSHSY; CDR2 reads SAAADI. CDR3 sequence (DNA): TGCGCCAGCAGGGGGACAGGGGGTGGCTACACCTTC. Residues: CASRGTGGGYTF.

The CDR3 bases are TGCAGCGTTGAAAAGACCGCGAACACCGGGGAGCTGTTTTTT. It encodes CSVEKTANTGELFF. The V call is TRBV29-1, the J call TRBJ2-2; D is uncertain. From germline, CDR1 is SQVTM and CDR2 ANQGSEA. The CDR3 runs 14 residues. The germline V and J ends were trimmed by 2 bases and 0 bases, with 7 bases remaining between them.

V is TRBV19 and J is TRBJ1-5; a possible D gene is TRBD1 (6 bases). Germline lookup yields CDR1 LNHDA and CDR2 SQIVND (reference sequence). V gave up 8 bases and J gave up 6 bases, with 14 bases separating them. CDR3 length: 13 residues. In DNA form, the CDR3 reads TGTGCCAGTTCGCTCAGGGGACGTCAGCCCCAGCATTTT. Translating it yields CASSLRGRQPQHF.

V is TRBV7-6 and J is TRBJ2-5; 12 nucleotides match TRBD2. This CDR3 region has 19 residues. Germline lookup yields CDR1 SGHVS and CDR2 FNYEAQ. With 3 bases clipped from V and 4 bases from J, the junction kept 15 bases outside the gene matches. The CDR3, as DNA: TGTGCCAGCAGCTTCTTAAGGACTAGCGGGATGAGGAGCTTAGAGACCCAGTACTTC. It specifies CASSFLRTSGMRSLETQYF.

This chain joins TRBV30 and TRBJ1-1, with TRBD1 identical over 10 bases. Germline values: CDR1 GTSNPN, CDR2 SVGIG (reference sequence). V lost 1 base to trimming and J lost 6 bases; unmatched junction nucleotides: 8. The CDR3 is 15 amino acids. CDR3 sequence: CAWSGGRQGAAEAFF. For the CDR3, the DNA is TGTGCCTGGAGTGGGGGAAGACAGGGGGCTGCTGAAGCTTTCTTT.

The V call is TRBV18, the J call TRBJ1-3; D is uncertain. The CDR3 has 14 amino acids. Looked up from germline, CDR1 is KGHSH and CDR2 is LQKENI. The V and J ends lost 0 bases and 4 bases respectively, with 7 bases between them. The CDR3 here is CASSPPARGNTIYF. CDR3 bases: TGTGCCAGCTCACCACCCGCCAGGGGAAACACCATATATTTT.

The V call is TRBV7-2, the J call TRBJ1-5; no clear D gene. Germline-derived CDR1 and CDR2 are SGHTA and FQGNSA. The CDR3 loop spans 13 amino acids. The germline V and J ends were trimmed by 5 bases and 5 bases, with 10 bases remaining between them. This CDR3 is CASSTFQHQPQHF. In DNA, the CDR3 is TGTGCCAGCAGCACCTTTCAGCATCAGCCCCAGCATTTT.

This chain connects TRBV6-7 to TRBJ1-5; no clear D. TRBV6-7 is an open reading frame, and its role is uncertain. The CDR3 contains 13 residues. V dropped 5 bases and J dropped 4 bases, with 9 bases sitting between them. Here the CDR3 DNA reads TGTGCCAGCAGTCCCGACATAAATCAGCCCCAGCATTTT. Encoded protein: CASSPDINQPQHF.

J is TRBJ2-1 and V is TRBV5-4, with D possibly called TRBD1 or TRBD2 (5 bases each). V lost 3 bases and J 2 bases, leaving 9 bases between the germline ends. Looked up from germline, CDR1 is SGHNT and CDR2 is YYREEE (reference sequence). The CDR3 extends over 14 amino acids. This CDR3 reads CASSSGRTYNEQFF. The CDR3 coding sequence is TGTGCCAGCAGCTCGGGGCGGACCTACAATGAGCAGTTCTTC.

The chain combines TRBV30 with TRBJ2-6; maybe TRBD1 (5 bases). The CDR3 totals 14 residues. The ends were cut back, 0 bases at V and 2 bases at J, with 5 bases in the middle. Germline values: CDR1 GTSNPN, CDR2 SVGIG (reference sequence). The CDR3: CAWSVGAGANVLTF. CDR3 DNA: TGTGCCTGGAGTGTAGGGGCTGGGGCCAACGTCCTGACTTTC. The full variable domain, rest sourced from reference TRBV30 and TRBJ2-6, is SQTIHQWPATLVQPVGSPLSLECTVEGTSNPNLYWYRQAAGRGLQLLFYSVGIGQISSEVPQNLSASRPQDRQFILSSKKLLLSDSGFYLCAWSVGAGANVLTFGAGSRLTVL.

The V call is TRBV6-6, the J call TRBJ1-3; 8 bases agree with TRBD1. The CDR3 totals 15 residues. From germline, CDR1 is MNHNY and CDR2 SVGAGI (reference sequence). After removal of 7 bases from V and 2 bases from J, the junction contained 7 bases not matched to a gene. The DNA for the CDR3 is TGTGCCAGCACACACAAACAGGGGGCTGGAAACACCATATATTTT. It encodes CASTHKQGAGNTIYF.

This clone showed up just once. CDR3 DNA: TGCGCCAGCAGCGTTCGGAGCCCCGAGGGAGGTCACACCATATATTTT. Translating it yields CASSVRSPEGGHTIYF. The V and J genes are TRBV5-1 and TRBJ1-3; D is unclear. V dropped 4 bases and J dropped 8 bases, with 22 bases sitting between them. The germline V gene has CDR1 SGHRS and CDR2 YFSETQ. The CDR3 extends over 16 amino acids.

The rearrangement joins TRBV2 to TRBJ2-5; TRBD2 might be the D (6 bases). The CDR3 covers 12 residues. Germline V gene data show CDR1 as SNHLY and CDR2 as FYNNEI. V dropped 5 bases and J dropped 11 bases, with 15 bases sitting between them. DNA of the CDR3: TGTGCCAGCAGTCGCCAGGGCGGGGAGCAGTACTTC. This gives the protein CASSRQGGEQYF.

On this clone: An end of the junction does not agree with germline; a read error may underlie this. The V and J genes are TRBV28 and TRBJ2-7, with 8 bases fitting TRBD2. Germline assignment: CDR1 MDHEN and CDR2 SYDVKM. This CDR3 has 11 residues. CDR3 sequence (DNA): TGTGCCAGCCGCGGGCCCAACGGGGGGGACTTC. This translates into CASRGPNGGDF.

The rearrangement joins TRBV18 to TRBJ2-3, with no clear D. The germline V gene has CDR1 KGHSH and CDR2 LQKENI. V lost 4 bases, J lost 1 base, and 18 bases lay in between. The CDR3 runs 17 residues. CDR3 amino acids: CASSLGERVVGTDTQYF. In DNA, the CDR3 is TGTGCCAGCTCACTTGGGGAACGGGTTGTTGGCACAGATACGCAGTATTTT.

The rearrangement links TRBV15 to TRBJ2-1; weak D call: TRBD2 (6 bases). Germline V CDR1 and CDR2: LNHNV, YYDKDF (reference sequence). Trimming removed 0 bases at V and 6 bases at J, with 18 bases between. The CDR3 runs 17 residues. CDR3 nucleotides: TGTGCCACCAGCAGAGATTTTGGACTAAAGAACTTCAATGAGCAGTTCTTC. It specifies CATSRDFGLKNFNEQFF.

The CDR3 sequence is CASSPAGPSQETQYF. The CDR3, as DNA: TGTGCCAGCTCACCAGCGGGACCGAGTCAAGAGACCCAGTACTTC. This sequence joins TRBV18 and TRBJ2-5, with TRBD2 as a possible D gene (6 bases). Germline V CDR1 and CDR2: KGHSH, LQKENI. Trimming stripped 2 bases from V and 2 bases from J, with 12 bases between. The length of the CDR3 is 15 residues.

The chain links TRBV5-1 to TRBJ2-6, with 10 bases lining up with TRBD1. The V segment lost 3 bases and the J segment 2 bases; nucleotides outside the gene matches: 11. There are 19 residues in the CDR3. CDR1 and CDR2 from the germline V gene are SGHRS and YFSETQ. CDR3 sequence reads: CASSSNSGQGFPGANVLTF. DNA of the CDR3: TGCGCCAGCAGCTCTAACTCGGGACAGGGGTTCCCTGGGGCCAACGTCCTGACTTTC.

Concerning this clone: Other DNA variants within this sample encode the same CDR3. The chain uses TRBV18 and TRBJ2-3, with D unclear. V was pared by 3 bases and J by 0 bases, with 4 bases between. Germline CDR1 reads KGHSH; CDR2 reads LQKENI. CDR3 length: 13 residues. CDR3 DNA sequence: TGTGCCAGCTCACCCGTGAGCACAGATACGCAGTATTTT. Its translation is CASSPVSTDTQYF.

The chain employs TRBV28 and TRBJ2-3; possibly TRBD1 for D (5 bases). CDR1 is MDHEN and CDR2 is SYDVKM in the germline V gene. This CDR3 spans 16 amino acids. V shed 4 bases and J shed 0 bases, with 14 bases lying between them. CDR3 DNA sequence: TGTGCCAGCAGTTCCTACTGGACACCCAGCACAGATACGCAGTATTTT. It specifies CASSSYWTPSTDTQYF.

This clone appeared a single time. The chain combines TRBV5-6 with TRBJ1-2; D unclear. This CDR3 is built from 16 residues. The V gene's germline CDR1 is SGHDT and CDR2 YYEEEE. The V gene lost 4 bases and the J gene lost 1 base, with 17 bases spanning the gap. In nucleotides, the CDR3 is TGTGCCAGCAGCCCCCCCGGAACTGTATATAACTATGGCTACACCTTC. As protein: CASSPPGTVYNYGYTF.

CDR3 region: CASSLGTEKNIQYF. CDR3 DNA sequence: TGCGCCAGCAGCTTGGGGACAGAGAAAAACATTCAGTACTTC. The rearrangement joins TRBV5-1 to TRBJ2-4, with D perhaps TRBD1 (6 bases). Trimming pared 0 bases from V and 4 bases from J, leaving 8 bases between. This CDR3 has 14 residues. CDR1 is SGHRS, CDR2 YFSETQ, per germline.

The V gene is TRBV21-1, the J gene TRBJ2-1; TRBD2 was called by the table and not checked on the DNA. TRBV21-1 is an annotated pseudogene. The CDR3 loop spans 16 amino acids. CDR3 region: CASSIIAGGPDNEQFF. The CDR3 nucleotides are TGTGCCAGCAGCATAATAGCGGGAGGGCCAGACAATGAGCAGTTCTTC.

The rearrangement joins TRBV6-1 to TRBJ1-5; TRBD1 matches 9 bases. V gave up 2 bases and J gave up 5 bases; unmatched junction bases: 1. The germline gives CDR1 MNHNS, CDR2 SASEGT. This CDR3 has 14 residues. For the CDR3, the DNA is TGTGCCAGCAGTGAAACAGGGGGCTATCAGCCCCAGCATTTT. Amino acids: CASSETGGYQPQHF.

V gene TRBV28 combines with J gene TRBJ1-1; a weak D match, TRBD1 (5 bases). Germline CDR1 MDHEN, CDR2 SYDVKM. V gave up 5 bases and J gave up 3 bases, with 10 bases separating them. CDR3 size: 13 residues. The CDR3 here is CASSPGTYTEAFF. CDR3 DNA sequence: TGTGCCAGCAGTCCGGGGACGTACACTGAAGCTTTCTTT.